This TCR beta chain was sequenced for a study of identifying expanded T cells in peripheral blood. General observations from the study: Over about two and four weeks, about 15 and 18 clones changed, versus approximately 1.2 between replicates. Clone count variance between approximately two-week samples rose with total template count.

Healthy donors had no documented immune events, such as infections, while sampled. In this sample, this clone turned up a few times. Its antigen is undetermined. The CDR3 loop spans 16 amino acids. Per germline, CDR1 GTSNPN and CDR2 SVGIG (reference sequence). The V end was cut by 3 bases, the J end by 0 bases, with 14 bases between. Profiled with immunoSEQ multiplex PCR; TCRdb holds only in-frame clones, not every one. The profile shows under 150,000 clones, more than 75% of them singletons. V is TRBV30 and J is TRBJ1-4, with D perhaps matching TRBD1 (5 bases). This sequence originates from a person aged 18-69 years in good health. The sample consisted of blood. CDR3 bases: TGTGCCTGGAGCGGTAGCGGGGGGACAACTAATGAAAAACTGTTTTTT. Its translation: CAWSGSGGTTNEKLFF.